These 29 T cell receptor beta chains came from one sample sequenced in a study of vaccination and CD4 T cells after COVID-19. Their antigens are not known. Cultured CD4+ T-cell DNA underwent Oncomine TCR Beta short-read sequencing. TCRdb processed the PCR reads anew with MiXCR; each CDR3 protein has one entry. The sample holds 13,000 to 15,000 distinct CDR3 sequences, about 50% seen once. Treatment noted: roughly ten-day PBMC culture with coronavirus spike peptide pools or control peptides (ViraFEST assay). Sequenced sample: CD4+ T cells from blood, cultured in vitro. These receptors were taken from a human donor who had recovered from COVID-19.

In its sample, this clonotype was seen once. The rearrangement uses TRBV4-2 and TRBJ2-1, with 7 bases identical to TRBD2. Germline assignment: CDR1 LGHNA and CDR2 YNFKEQ. After removal of 0 bases from V and 4 bases from J, the junction contained 6 bases not matched to a gene. The CDR3 is 16 residues long. CDR3 bases: TGTGCCAGCAGCCAAGAGGCGGGAGTGGGTTACAATGAGCAGTTCTTC. This codes for CASSQEAGVGYNEQFF.

This clonotype came up a few times. This chain connects TRBV6-1 to TRBJ2-1; a possible D gene is TRBD2 (7 bases). The CDR3 totals 15 residues. The V gene's germline CDR1 is MNHNS and CDR2 SASEGT. The ends were cut back, 6 bases at V and 5 bases at J, with 17 bases in the middle. Written as DNA, the CDR3 is TGTGCCAGCAGCCTCCAAAGGGGGGGGCACAATGAGCAGTTCTTC. It specifies CASSLQRGGHNEQFF.

The chain employs TRBV11-2 and TRBJ2-2; the D is unclear. Germline CDR1 reads SGHAT; CDR2 reads FQNNGV. V was shortened by 3 bases and J by 1 base, with 6 bases between the two germline ends. The CDR3 has 14 amino acids. The CDR3 region is CASSLARNTGELFF. The DNA for the CDR3 is TGTGCCAGCAGCTTGGCACGGAACACCGGGGAGCTGTTTTTT.

V gene TRBV5-4 combines with J gene TRBJ2-1; the D is unclear. This CDR3 spans 16 amino acids. Trimming took 2 bases from V and 0 from J, leaving 12 bases between them. Per the germline V gene, CDR1 is SGHNT and CDR2 is YYREEE (reference sequence). Written as DNA, the CDR3 is TGTGCCAGCAGCTTTACAGCGCAGAGCTCCTACAATGAGCAGTTCTTC. Its translation is CASSFTAQSSYNEQFF.

The chain carries TRBV24-1 and TRBJ1-1, with D possibly being TRBD1 (6 bases). In germline, CDR1 is KGHDR, CDR2 SFDVKD. V was clipped by 3 bases and J by 8 bases, with 12 bases between them. CDR3 length equals 13 residues. This CDR3 is CATSDRDTVEAFF. The CDR3 bases are TGTGCCACCAGTGATCGGGACACGGTAGAAGCTTTCTTT.

The V and J genes are TRBV20-1 and TRBJ1-1; tentative D call: TRBD1 (5 bases). The V end lost 3 bases, the J end lost 7 bases, and 12 bases lay between the germline ends. The CDR3 spans 12 residues. From germline, CDR1 is DFQATT and CDR2 SNEGSKA (reference sequence). The CDR3 DNA sequence: TGCAGTGCTAGCATAGGAGGGGTTGAAGCTTTCTTT. It yields the protein CSASIGGVEAFF.

The genes are TRBV30 and TRBJ2-5; 7 nucleotides match TRBD1. CDR3 length: 12 residues. Trimming cost V 4 bases and J 2 bases; bases outside gene matches: 1. The germline CDR1 and CDR2 sequences are GTSNPN and SVGIG (reference sequence). The CDR3 nucleotides are TGTGCCTGGAAGGGACAGCAAGAGACCCAGTACTTC. Encoded protein: CAWKGQQETQYF.

In its sample, this clonotype was seen a few times. This chain joins TRBV20-1 and TRBJ1-5; D possibly corresponds to TRBD1 (5 bases). CDR1 and CDR2 (germline): DFQATT, SNEGSKA (reference sequence). The ends were cut back, 3 bases at V and 7 bases at J, with 13 bases in the middle. The CDR3 is made up of 13 amino acids. CDR3 loop: CSARGRESQPQHF. The CDR3 nucleotides read TGCAGTGCTAGGGGCAGGGAAAGCCAGCCCCAGCATTTT.

The J gene is TRBJ2-1, the V gene TRBV7-9; D not resolved. This CDR3 has 13 residues. Between the trimmed V and J ends, which lost 3 bases and 2 bases, there was a span of 5 bases. Germline V gene lookup returns CDR1 SEHNR and CDR2 FQNEAQ (reference sequence). The CDR3 region is CASSLATYNEQFF. DNA for the CDR3: TGTGCCAGCAGCTTGGCCACCTACAATGAGCAGTTCTTC.

This chain joins TRBV5-1 and TRBJ2-3, with D possibly being TRBD2 (6 bases). Per germline, CDR1 SGHRS and CDR2 YFSETQ. The CDR3 covers 14 residues. V was pared by 1 base and J by 2 bases, with 8 bases between. CDR3 in DNA: TGCGCCAGCAGCTTGACGGGAGACACAGATACGCAGTATTTT. The encoded protein is CASSLTGDTDTQYF. The variable domain in full, with the rest retrieved from reference TRBV5-1 and TRBJ2-3, is KAGVTQTPRYLIKTRGQQVTLSCSPISGHRSVSWYQQTPGQGLQFLFEYFSETQRNKGNFPGRFSGRQFSNSRSEMNVSTLELGDSALYLCASSLTGDTDTQYFGPGTRLTVL.

V and J are TRBV29-1 and TRBJ2-3; 7 bases are shared with TRBD1. The CDR3 length is 14 residues. Trimming at V came to 6 bases and at J to 5 bases, leaving 11 bases not matched to a gene. Germline lookup yields CDR1 SQVTM and CDR2 ANQGSEA. Here the CDR3 reads CSVGRGGAGDTQYF. The CDR3 nucleotides read TGCAGCGTGGGACGAGGGGGCGCGGGAGATACGCAGTATTTT.

This clonotype was observed a single time. The chain joins TRBV5-4 to TRBJ2-7, with TRBD1 identical over 9 bases. In germline, CDR1 is SGHNT, CDR2 YYREEE (reference sequence). This CDR3 has 15 amino acids. The trim removed 4 bases at V and 5 bases at J, leaving 10 bases unmatched. CDR3 bases: TGTGCCAGCAGCGTCTCGGGACAGGGTCACCACGAGCAGTACTTC. Residues: CASSVSGQGHHEQYF.

This clonotype was counted only a few times. The chain uses TRBV20-1 and TRBJ2-3, with TRBD2 identical over 11 bases. V shed 4 bases, J shed 5 bases, and the junction held 11 bases outside the gene matches. The CDR3 spans 16 residues. Germline V lookup: CDR1 DFQATT, CDR2 SNEGSKA (reference sequence). The CDR3 here is CSATRALAGVVDTQYF. The CDR3, as DNA: TGCAGTGCTACGAGGGCACTAGCGGGAGTGGTAGATACGCAGTATTTT.

This clonotype was counted a few times. The chain combines TRBV19 with TRBJ2-2, with a possible D match to TRBD2 (6 bases). The length of the CDR3 is 14 residues. Germline lookup yields CDR1 LNHDA and CDR2 SQIVND (reference sequence). V was pared by 11 bases and J by 7 bases, with 20 bases between. The CDR3 DNA follows: TGTGCCTCCAGACAAACCGGGAGTCACGGGGAGCTGTTTTTT. This gives the protein CASRQTGSHGELFF.

J is TRBJ2-2 and V is TRBV11-2, with TRBD1 matching over 7 bases. V was clipped by 3 bases and J by 6 bases; unmatched bases: 10. This CDR3 contains 16 residues. The germline CDR1 and CDR2 sequences are SGHAT and FQNNGV. CDR3 nucleotides: TGTGCCAGCAGCTTCTTAGGGGGCGTATCTCCCGGGGAGCTGTTTTTT. Protein: CASSFLGGVSPGELFF.

This rearrangement joins TRBV20-1 to TRBJ2-6; 9 bases agree with TRBD1. V dropped 1 base and J dropped 1; count of bases not matched to a gene: 2. The CDR3 loop spans 16 amino acids. CDR1 DFQATT and CDR2 SNEGSKA come from the germline V gene (reference sequence). CDR3 DNA: TGCAGTGCTAGAGGGGACAGGGCATCTGGGGCCAACGTCCTGACTTTC. Translation gives CSARGDRASGANVLTF.

The chain recombines TRBV5-4 with TRBJ2-1, with 11 bases aligning to TRBD2. Germline V gene lookup returns CDR1 SGHNT and CDR2 YYREEE (reference sequence). J was trimmed by 7 bases and V by 1 base; bases with no gene match: 1. The CDR3 runs to 14 residues. The CDR3 bases are TGTGCCAGCAGCTTGACTAGCGGGAGAAATGAGCAGTTCTTC. Its translation is CASSLTSGRNEQFF.

This clonotype came up a few times. The chain links TRBV7-8 to TRBJ2-3; 8 bases fit TRBD2. J was trimmed by 2 bases and V by 1 base; bases with no gene match: 2. Germline CDR1 is SGHVS and CDR2 is FQNEAQ. The CDR3 extends over 15 amino acids. The DNA for the CDR3 is TGTGCCAGCAGCTTAGAACTAGCGGACACAGATACGCAGTATTTT. Its translation: CASSLELADTDTQYF.

The chain couples TRBV20-1 to TRBJ2-5; no firm D call. Germline CDR1 and CDR2: DFQATT and SNEGSKA (reference sequence). Trimming left V 0 bases short and J 2 bases short, with 4 bases between. The CDR3 extends over 12 amino acids. The CDR3 is CSARDDQETQYF. DNA for the CDR3: TGCAGTGCTAGAGACGATCAAGAGACCCAGTACTTC.

The chain has TRBV20-1 and TRBJ2-5; D is ambiguous. The ends were cut back, 5 bases at V and 1 base at J, with 20 bases in the middle. From germline, CDR1 is DFQATT and CDR2 SNEGSKA (reference sequence). This CDR3 is 16 amino acids long. CDR3 sequence reads: CSASLPGFFSQETQYF. The DNA for the CDR3 is TGCAGTGCTTCCCTTCCTGGCTTCTTTTCCCAAGAGACCCAGTACTTC.

The V and J genes are TRBV20-1 and TRBJ2-3; tentatively, D is TRBD2 (8 bases). Germline values: CDR1 DFQATT, CDR2 SNEGSKA (reference sequence). The CDR3 is 17 amino acids. Trimming left V 6 bases short and J 2 bases short, with 24 bases between. The CDR3 region has the DNA TGCAGTGCCAACAGACAGACAGGGCGGGGGGACACAGATACGCAGTATTTT. It translates to CSANRQTGRGDTDTQYF.

This clonotype turned up a few times. The J gene is TRBJ2-7, the V gene TRBV6-1, with a tentative D call TRBD1 (6 bases). CDR1 and CDR2 from the germline V gene are MNHNS and SASEGT. CDR3 length equals 14 residues. V lost 3 bases, J lost 2 bases, and 11 bases lay in between. The CDR3: CASSDSTGPYEQYF. CDR3 bases: TGTGCCAGCAGTGATTCGACAGGTCCCTACGAGCAGTACTTC.

J is TRBJ2-1 and V is TRBV7-2; TRBD2 agrees at 15 bases. The germline CDR1 and CDR2 sequences are SGHTA and FQGNSA. V shed 4 bases, J shed 4 bases, and the junction held 2 bases outside the gene matches. This CDR3 comprises 16 residues. This CDR3 reads CASSSGTSGRYNEQFF. The CDR3 DNA sequence: TGTGCCAGCAGCTCCGGGACTAGCGGGAGGTACAATGAGCAGTTCTTC.

A single count supports this clonotype. This chain uses TRBV18 with TRBJ2-5; TRBD1 matches 7 bases. The CDR3 is 14 amino acids. From germline, CDR1 is KGHSH and CDR2 LQKENI. The trim removed 3 bases at V and 4 bases at J, leaving 5 bases unmatched. This CDR3 is CASSPEGGGETQYF. Here the CDR3 DNA reads TGTGCCAGCTCACCGGAAGGGGGCGGAGAGACCCAGTACTTC.

This clonotype was detected once. The chain carries TRBV6-1 and TRBJ2-5; a weak D match, TRBD1 (6 bases). The CDR3 consists of 12 residues. V gave up 8 bases and J gave up 4 bases, with 11 bases separating them. CDR1 is MNHNS and CDR2 is SASEGT in the germline V gene. CDR3 DNA sequence: TGTGCCAGCCAACAGGGTTCAGAGACCCAGTACTTC. Its translation: CASQQGSETQYF.

The chain employs TRBV12-3 or TRBV12-4 and TRBJ2-1; no clear D. The V and J ends lost 8 bases and 2 bases respectively, with 16 bases between them. CDR3 length: 15 residues. DNA for the CDR3: TGTGCCAGCCGCACCTTAGTGTCAGCCTACAATGAGCAGTTCTTC. This sequence encodes CASRTLVSAYNEQFF.

The chain combines TRBV3-1 with TRBJ2-5, with 9 bases fitting TRBD2. Germline V CDR1 and CDR2: LGHDT, YNNKEL (reference sequence). V shed 5 bases and J 8 bases; nucleotides not matched to a gene: 3. The CDR3 is made up of 12 amino acids. CDR3: CASSTTSGTQYF. The CDR3 coding sequence is TGTGCCAGCAGCACGACTAGCGGCACCCAGTACTTC.

The chain combines TRBV6-2 or TRBV6-3 with TRBJ2-7; D assignment may be TRBD1 or TRBD2 (5 bases each). Germline V gene sequence: CDR1 MNHEY, CDR2 SVGEGT. Trimming took off 7 bases at V and 0 bases at J, with 10 bases between the two ends. The CDR3 is made up of 13 amino acids. DNA for the CDR3: TGTGCCAGCACGGGGCAGAACTCCTACGAGCAGTACTTC. The encoded protein is CASTGQNSYEQYF.

This clonotype was seen only a few times. The J gene is TRBJ2-5, the V gene TRBV30, with D possibly being TRBD1 (5 bases). This CDR3 contains 13 residues. Germline CDR1 GTSNPN, CDR2 SVGIG (reference sequence). V was trimmed by 1 base and J by 2 bases, leaving 8 bases between them. The CDR3 DNA reads as TGTGCCTGGAGTGGGGGCTATCAAGAGACCCAGTACTTC. This encodes CAWSGGYQETQYF.